This record looks at one T cell receptor (beta chain) sequence and its context. All exposed participants met a person with COVID-19 within 2 weeks before entering the study. This entry belongs to a study of blood T cell repertoires in COVID-19. The CDR3 covers 13 residues. In germline, CDR1 is MNHEY, CDR2 SMNVEV (reference sequence). Trimming pared 4 bases from V and 4 bases from J, leaving 10 bases between. Original processing methods: Cell counts per sample came from amplifying reference gene primers. Only in-frame clones appear in the TCRdb table, and some are missing; sequencing was by immunoSEQ multiplex PCR. V and J calls and clone size are copied from that table; D and trimming were computed from the DNA. The data show approximately 200,000 clones, roughly 90% seen once.

This clonotype was sampled from a woman in her thirties who had been exposed to COVID-19. The V and J genes are TRBV27 and TRBJ1-2, with D maybe TRBD1 (6 bases). Sample: PBMCs or T cells enriched from blood (not recorded which). The CDR3 nucleotides are TGTGCCAGCAGTTCAGGGGACCTCTATGGCTACACCTTC. Encoded protein: CASSSGDLYGYTF.